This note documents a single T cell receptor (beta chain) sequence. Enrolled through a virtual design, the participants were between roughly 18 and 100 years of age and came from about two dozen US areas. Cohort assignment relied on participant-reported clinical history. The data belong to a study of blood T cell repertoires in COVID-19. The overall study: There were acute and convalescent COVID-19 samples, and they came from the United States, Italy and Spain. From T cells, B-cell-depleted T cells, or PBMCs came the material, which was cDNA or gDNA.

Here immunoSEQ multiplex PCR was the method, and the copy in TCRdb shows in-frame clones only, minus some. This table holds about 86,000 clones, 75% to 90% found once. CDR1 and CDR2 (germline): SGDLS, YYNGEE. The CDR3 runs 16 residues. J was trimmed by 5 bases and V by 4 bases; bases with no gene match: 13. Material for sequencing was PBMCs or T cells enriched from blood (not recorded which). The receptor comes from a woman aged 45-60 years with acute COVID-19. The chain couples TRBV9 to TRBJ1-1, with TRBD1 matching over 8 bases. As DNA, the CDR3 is TGTGCCAGCAGCCCGCGGTCGGACAGGGTAGGAACTGAAGCTTTCTTT. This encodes CASSPRSDRVGTEAFF. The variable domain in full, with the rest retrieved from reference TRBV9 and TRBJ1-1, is DSGVTQTPKHLITATGQRVTLRCSPRSGDLSVYWYQQSLDQGLQFLIQYYNGEERAKGNILERFSAQQFPDLHSELNLSSLELGDSALYFCASSPRSDRVGTEAFFGQGTRLTVV.